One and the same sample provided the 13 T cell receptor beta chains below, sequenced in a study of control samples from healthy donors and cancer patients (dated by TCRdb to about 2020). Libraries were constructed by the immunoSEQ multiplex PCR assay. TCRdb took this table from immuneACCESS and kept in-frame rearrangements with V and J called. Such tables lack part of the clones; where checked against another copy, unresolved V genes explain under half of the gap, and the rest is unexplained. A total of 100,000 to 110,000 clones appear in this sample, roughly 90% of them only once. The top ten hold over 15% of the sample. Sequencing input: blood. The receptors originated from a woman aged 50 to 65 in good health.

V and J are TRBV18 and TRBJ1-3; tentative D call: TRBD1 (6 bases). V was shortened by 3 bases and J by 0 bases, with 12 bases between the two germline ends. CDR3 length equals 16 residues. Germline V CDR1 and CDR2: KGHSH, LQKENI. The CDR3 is CASSPDRGSSGNTIYF. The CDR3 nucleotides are TGTGCCAGCTCACCGGATAGGGGGAGCTCTGGAAACACCATATATTTT.

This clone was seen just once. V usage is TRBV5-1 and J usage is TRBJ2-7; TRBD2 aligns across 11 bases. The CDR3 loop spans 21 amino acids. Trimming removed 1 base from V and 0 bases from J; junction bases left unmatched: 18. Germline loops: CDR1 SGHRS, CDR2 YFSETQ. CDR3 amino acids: CASSLQRGLAGGPVSSYEQYF. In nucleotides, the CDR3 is TGCGCCAGCAGCTTGCAAAGAGGTCTAGCGGGGGGCCCGGTGAGCTCCTACGAGCAGTACTTC.

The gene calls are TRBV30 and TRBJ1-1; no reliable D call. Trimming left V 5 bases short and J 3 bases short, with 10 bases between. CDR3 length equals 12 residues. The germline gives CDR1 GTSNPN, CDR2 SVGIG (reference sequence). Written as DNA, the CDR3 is TGTGCCTGGTGCAAGTCAGACACTGAAGCTTTCTTT. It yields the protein CAWCKSDTEAFF.

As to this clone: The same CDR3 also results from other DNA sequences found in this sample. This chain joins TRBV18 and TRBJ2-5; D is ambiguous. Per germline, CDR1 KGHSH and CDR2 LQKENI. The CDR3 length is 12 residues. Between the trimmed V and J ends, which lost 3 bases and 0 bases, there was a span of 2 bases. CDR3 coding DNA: TGTGCCAGCTCACCGTACCAAGAGACCCAGTACTTC. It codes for CASSPYQETQYF.

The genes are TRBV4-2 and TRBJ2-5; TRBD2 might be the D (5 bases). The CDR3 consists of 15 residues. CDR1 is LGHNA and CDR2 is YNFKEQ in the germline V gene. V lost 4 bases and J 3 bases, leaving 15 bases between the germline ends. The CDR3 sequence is CASSRGLVVEETQYF. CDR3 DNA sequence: TGTGCCAGCAGCCGAGGACTCGTCGTAGAAGAGACCCAGTACTTC.

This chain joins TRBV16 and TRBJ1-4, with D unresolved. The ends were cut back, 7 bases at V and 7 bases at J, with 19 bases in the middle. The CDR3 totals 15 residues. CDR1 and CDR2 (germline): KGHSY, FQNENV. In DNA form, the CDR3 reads TGTGCCAGCACCCAGAGCGGGGTTGGAGGTGAAAAACTGTTTTTT. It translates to CASTQSGVGGEKLFF.

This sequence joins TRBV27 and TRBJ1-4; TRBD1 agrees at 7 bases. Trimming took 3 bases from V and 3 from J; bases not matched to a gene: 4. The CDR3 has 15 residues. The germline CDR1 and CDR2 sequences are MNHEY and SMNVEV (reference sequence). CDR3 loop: CASSFTGAANEKLFF. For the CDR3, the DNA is TGTGCCAGCAGTTTCACAGGGGCAGCTAATGAAAAACTGTTTTTT.

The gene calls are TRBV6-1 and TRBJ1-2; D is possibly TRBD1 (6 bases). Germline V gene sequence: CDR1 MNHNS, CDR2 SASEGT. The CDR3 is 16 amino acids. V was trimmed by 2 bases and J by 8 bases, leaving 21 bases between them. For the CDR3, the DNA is TGTGCCAGCAGTGAACAGTCTTTGGCAGGGGCGGGCGGCTACACCTTC. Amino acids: CASSEQSLAGAGGYTF.

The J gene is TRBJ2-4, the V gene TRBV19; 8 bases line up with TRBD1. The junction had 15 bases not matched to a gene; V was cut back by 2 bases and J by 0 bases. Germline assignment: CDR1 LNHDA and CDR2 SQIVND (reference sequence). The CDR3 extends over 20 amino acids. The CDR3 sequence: CASSISGQIGQGLAKNIQYF. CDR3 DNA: TGTGCCAGTAGTATATCCGGACAGATCGGACAGGGCTTAGCCAAAAACATTCAGTACTTC.

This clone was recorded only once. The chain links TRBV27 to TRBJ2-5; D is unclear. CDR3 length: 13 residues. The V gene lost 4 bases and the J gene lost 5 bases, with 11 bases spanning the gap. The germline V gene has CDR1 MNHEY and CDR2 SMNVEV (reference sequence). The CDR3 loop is CASSSTSKETQYF. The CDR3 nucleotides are TGTGCCAGCAGTTCTACCTCGAAGGAGACCCAGTACTTC.

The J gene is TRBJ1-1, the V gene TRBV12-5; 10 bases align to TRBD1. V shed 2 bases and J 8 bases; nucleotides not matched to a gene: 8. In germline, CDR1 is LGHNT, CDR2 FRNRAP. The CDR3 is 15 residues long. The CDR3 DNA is TGTGCTAGTGGTTTGTTCGGGACAGGGGCGGTAGAAGCTTTCTTT. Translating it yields CASGLFGTGAVEAFF.

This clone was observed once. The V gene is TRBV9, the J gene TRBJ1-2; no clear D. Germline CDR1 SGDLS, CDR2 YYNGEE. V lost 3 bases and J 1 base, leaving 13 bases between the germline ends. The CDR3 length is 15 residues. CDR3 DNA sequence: TGTGCCAGCAGCGACTCATATACACTTAACTATGGCTACACCTTC. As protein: CASSDSYTLNYGYTF.

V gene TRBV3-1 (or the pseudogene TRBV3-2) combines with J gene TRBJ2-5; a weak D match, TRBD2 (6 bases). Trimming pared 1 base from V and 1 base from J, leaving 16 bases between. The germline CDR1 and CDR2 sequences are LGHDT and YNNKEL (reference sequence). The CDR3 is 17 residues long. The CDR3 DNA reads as TGTGCCAGCAGCCAAGTAAGGGCCCTCGGGGGCCAAGAGACCCAGTACTTC. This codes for CASSQVRALGGQETQYF.